A selection of T cell receptor beta chains follows, all from one sample in a study of blood T cell repertoires in COVID-19. Profiling relied on immunoSEQ multiplex PCR, and the TCRdb table lists in-frame clones only, not all of them. Of about 250,000 clones in the sample, about 85% were seen once. Sequenced: peripheral blood. Receptors originate from a man aged 18-30 years with active or convalescent COVID-19. Each CDR3 is given with its conserved first and last residue. A D gene is named only where the DNA matches it firmly. Expanded clones get a size class; other rows say once, few or many, or leave the size out.

NA,TRBJ1-5,many,TRBV7-8,TGTGCCAGCAGCGTAACAGGGTCCCTCAATCAGCCCCAGCATTTT,CASSVTGSLNQPQHF
TRBD2,TRBJ2-1,NA,TRBV19,TGTGCCAGTAGTACAGGACTAGCGGGGGAGCAGTTCTTC,CASSTGLAGEQFF
NA,TRBJ1-4,NA,TRBV10-3,TGTGCCATCATCCGTACATCTACTAATGAAAAACTGTTTTTT,CAIIRTSTNEKLFF
NA,TRBJ1-5,NA,TRBV27,TGTGCCAGCAAGAGGACAGTCAATCAGCCCCAGCATTTT,CASKRTVNQPQHF
NA,TRBJ1-3,NA,TRBV9,TGTGCCAGCAGCGCAGCGGACGGAGTCTCTGGAAACACCATATATTTT,CASSAADGVSGNTIYF
TRBD1,TRBJ1-6,NA,TRBV19,TGTGCCAGTAGTATTTCGGGGGACAGCTCCTATAATTCACCCCTCCACTTT,CASSISGDSSYNSPLHF
NA,TRBJ2-1,NA,TRBV7-2,TGTGCCAGCACCCCCAGGAGCGGAAGCTCCTACAATGAGCAGTTCTTC,CASTPRSGSSYNEQFF
TRBD1,TRBJ2-1,NA,TRBV27,TGTGCCAGCAGTTTAGGGGTTACGGGACAGGTACTCAATGAGCAGTTCTTC,CASSLGVTGQVLNEQFF
NA,TRBJ2-3,NA,TRBV5-1,TGCGCCAGCAGCCCAAATGGGCAGCCCACAGATACGCAGTATTTT,CASSPNGQPTDTQYF
TRBD2,TRBJ2-3,NA,TRBV14,TGTGCCAGCAGCCAAGAGGCGGGGGGGGCCCTTTATAGCACAGATACGCAGTATTTT,CASSQEAGGALYSTDTQYF
TRBD1,TRBJ2-7,NA,TRBV5-1,TGCGCCAGCAGCTTAACGGGACAGTCCTACGAGCAGTACTTC,CASSLTGQSYEQYF
NA,TRBJ1-2,NA,TRBV3-1/TRBV3-2,TGTGCCAGCAGCCAAGATGCGACCCCGGGAGGCTACACCTTC,CASSQDATPGGYTF
NA,TRBJ2-5,NA,TRBV29-1,TGCAGCGTTGAAATGGCGGTTCAAGAGACCCAGTACTTC,CSVEMAVQETQYF
NA,TRBJ1-1,NA,TRBV18,TGTGCCAGCTCACCAAGCGGGGACGCTGAAGCTTTCTTT,CASSPSGDAEAFF
TRBD1,TRBJ2-7,few,TRBV14,TGTGCCAGCAGCCAAAGGACAGGGATCGAGCAGTACTTC,CASSQRTGIEQYF
NA,TRBJ2-7,NA,TRBV7-6,TGTGCCAGCAGCTTAAATCCAGGGCAAGCCTACGAGCAGTACTTC,CASSLNPGQAYEQYF
TRBD2,TRBJ2-3,NA,TRBV4-2,TGTGCCAGCAGCCAAGCCGGGGCTAGCGGGCTGGCTAGCACAGATACGCAGTATTTT,CASSQAGASGLASTDTQYF
TRBD2,TRBJ2-1,once,TRBV7-3,TGTGCCAGCAGCCTTATCCGAAAGGGCGGGGGGGCAAATGAGCAGTTCTTC,CASSLIRKGGGANEQFF